Sequencing of this T cell receptor beta chain was carried out in a study of beta chain features in type 1 diabetes. The CDR3 covers 18 residues. cDNA synthesis used the whole RNA isolate, giving expressed TCRB sequences. Measured with immunoSEQ multiplex PCR; TCRdb has only the in-frame clones, and not every one. The data hold under 200,000 clones, with approximately 9.1% observed a single time. This sequence was found in a young woman in good health. J is TRBJ2-3 and V is TRBV1; whether TRBD2, the table's D call, matches the DNA was not checked. TRBV1 constitutes a pseudogene. The sample was central memory CD4+ T cells from blood. CDR3 sequence reads: CTSSQDPAGTSGTDTQYF. The CDR3, as DNA: TGCACCAGCAGCCAAGACCCCGCCGGGACTAGCGGCACAGATACGCAGTATTTT.